Sequencing of this TCR beta chain was carried out in a study of cytomegalovirus exposure and HLA in healthy donors. General study points: Listed as cytomegalovirus-associated were 170 or so TCR beta chains.

The assay was immunoSEQ multiplex PCR, and TCRdb's table has in-frame clones only and misses some. The sample lists some 200,000 clones, 75% to 95% occurring once. The donors were part of the validation cohort, which consisted of more than 90 subjects and was separate from the first cohort of 666 subjects. The germline gives CDR1 LGHNA, CDR2 YNFKEQ. The CDR3 length is 15 residues. Trimming removed 1 base at V and 7 bases at J, with 14 bases between. A remark on this clone: The target antigen is unknown.

This sequence originates from a woman younger than 35 in good health and CMV-seronegative. What was sequenced was PBMCs. The chain recombines TRBV4-2 with TRBJ1-5; possibly TRBD1 for D (6 bases). The CDR3 DNA sequence: TGTGCCAGCAGCCAAGCGCTCAGGGGTAACCAGCCCCAGCATTTT. Translating gives CASSQALRGNQPQHF.